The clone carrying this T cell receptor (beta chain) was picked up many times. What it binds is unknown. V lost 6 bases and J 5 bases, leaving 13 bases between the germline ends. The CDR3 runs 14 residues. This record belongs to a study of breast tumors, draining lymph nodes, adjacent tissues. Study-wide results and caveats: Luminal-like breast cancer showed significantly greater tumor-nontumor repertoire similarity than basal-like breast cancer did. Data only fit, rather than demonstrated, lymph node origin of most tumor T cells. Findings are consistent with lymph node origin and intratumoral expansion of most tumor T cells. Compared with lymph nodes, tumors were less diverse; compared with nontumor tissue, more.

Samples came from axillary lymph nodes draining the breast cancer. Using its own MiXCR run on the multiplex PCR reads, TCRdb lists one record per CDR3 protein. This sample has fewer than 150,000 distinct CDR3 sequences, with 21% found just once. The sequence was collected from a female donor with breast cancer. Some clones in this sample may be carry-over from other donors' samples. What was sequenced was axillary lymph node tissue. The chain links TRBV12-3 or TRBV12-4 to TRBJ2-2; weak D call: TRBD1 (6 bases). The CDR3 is CASSVRGLTGELFF. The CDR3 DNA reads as TGTGCCAGCAGCGTTAGGGGGTTGACCGGGGAGCTGTTTTTT.